Below, one TCR beta chain is given with its context. These data come from a study of monozygotic twins with inflammatory bowel disease. TCRalpha along with TCRbeta cDNA was subjected to two nested PCRs lasting 16 and 9 cycles. TCRdb re-called the 5' RACE reads; one entry per CDR3 protein, DNA not given. The sample includes 330,000 or so distinct CDR3 sequences. Sequencing input: blood. The receptor's source is a human donor with ulcerative colitis or Crohn's disease, or a healthy co-twin of an affected twin (not recorded which).

CDR3 in amino acids: CASSQDRRQPQHF. V is TRBV4-1 and J is TRBJ1-5. The CDR3 sequence is 13 residues long. Germline V gene lookup returns CDR1 MGHRA and CDR2 YSYEKL.